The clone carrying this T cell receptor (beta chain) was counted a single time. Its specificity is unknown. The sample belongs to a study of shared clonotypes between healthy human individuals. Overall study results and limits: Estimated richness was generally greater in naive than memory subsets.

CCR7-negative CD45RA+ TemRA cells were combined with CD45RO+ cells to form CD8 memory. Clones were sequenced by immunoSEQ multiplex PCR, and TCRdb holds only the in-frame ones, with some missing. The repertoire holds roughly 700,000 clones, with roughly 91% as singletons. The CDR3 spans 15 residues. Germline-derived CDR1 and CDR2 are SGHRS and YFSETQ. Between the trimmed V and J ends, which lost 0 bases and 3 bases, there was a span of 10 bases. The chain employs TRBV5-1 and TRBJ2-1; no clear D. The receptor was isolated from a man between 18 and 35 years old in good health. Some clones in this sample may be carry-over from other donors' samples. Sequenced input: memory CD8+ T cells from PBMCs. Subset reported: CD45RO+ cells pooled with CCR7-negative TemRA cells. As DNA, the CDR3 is TGCGCCAGCAGCTTGGGGCGGACCGTCTACAATGAGCAGTTCTTC. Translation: CASSLGRTVYNEQFF.